This entry lists 2 T cell receptor beta chains sequenced from one sample in a study of neoadjuvant anti-PD-1 for oral cavity cancer. Time point: after neoadjuvant nivolumab, at surgical resection. The protocol was immunoSEQ multiplex PCR, while the TCRdb copy is restricted to in-frame clones and leaves out a portion. The sample comprises about 8,400 clones, around 70% of which are singletons, and roughly 2.8% rests with the top ten. Sequenced here: PBMCs, sampled after nivolumab (anti-PD-1) treatment. The receptors originated from a person between 40 and 85 years old with oral cavity squamous cell carcinoma.

The table lists this clone with a few counts. The rearrangement links TRBV28 to TRBJ1-6; D unclear. Deletions cut 5 bases from V and 8 bases from J, with 16 bases between. CDR1 is MDHEN and CDR2 is SYDVKM in the germline V gene. The CDR3 runs to 15 residues. CDR3 nucleotides: TGTGCCAGCAGTACACCTCGGGCCACGGATTCACCCCTCCACTTT. Translation gives CASSTPRATDSPLHF. The full variable domain, rest sourced from reference TRBV28 and TRBJ1-6, is DVKVTQSSRYLVKRTGEKVFLECVQDMDHENMFWYRQDPGLGLRLIYFSYDVKMKEKGDIPEGYSVSREKKERFSLILESASTNQTSMYLCASSTPRATDSPLHFGNGTRLTVT.

The chain uses TRBV11-2 and TRBJ2-5; 14 bases map to TRBD2. The CDR3 is made up of 18 amino acids. Germline CDR1 reads SGHAT; CDR2 reads FQNNGV. V lost 5 bases, J lost 0 bases, and 8 bases stayed unmatched. CDR3 in amino acids: CASSLGLAGAIHQETQYF. The DNA for the CDR3 is TGTGCCAGCAGCCTGGGACTAGCGGGGGCTATTCACCAAGAGACCCAGTACTTC.